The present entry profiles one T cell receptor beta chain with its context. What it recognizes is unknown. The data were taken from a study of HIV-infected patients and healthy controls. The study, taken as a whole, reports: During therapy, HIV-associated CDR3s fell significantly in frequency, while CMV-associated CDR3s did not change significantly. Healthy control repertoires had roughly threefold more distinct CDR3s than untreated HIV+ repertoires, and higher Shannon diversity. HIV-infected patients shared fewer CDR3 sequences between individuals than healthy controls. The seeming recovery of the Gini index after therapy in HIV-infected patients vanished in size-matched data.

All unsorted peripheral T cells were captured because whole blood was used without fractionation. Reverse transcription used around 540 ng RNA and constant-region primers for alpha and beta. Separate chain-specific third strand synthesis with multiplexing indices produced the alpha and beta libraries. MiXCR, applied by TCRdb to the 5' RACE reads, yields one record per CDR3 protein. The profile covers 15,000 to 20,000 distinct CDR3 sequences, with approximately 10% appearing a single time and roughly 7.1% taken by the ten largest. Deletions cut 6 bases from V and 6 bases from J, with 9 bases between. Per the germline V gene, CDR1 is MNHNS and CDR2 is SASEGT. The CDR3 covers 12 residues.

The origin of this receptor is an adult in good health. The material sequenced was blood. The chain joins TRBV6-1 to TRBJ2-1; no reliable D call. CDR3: CASRLGGNEQFF. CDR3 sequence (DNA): TGTGCCAGCAGGTTGGGTGGCAATGAGCAGTTCTTC.